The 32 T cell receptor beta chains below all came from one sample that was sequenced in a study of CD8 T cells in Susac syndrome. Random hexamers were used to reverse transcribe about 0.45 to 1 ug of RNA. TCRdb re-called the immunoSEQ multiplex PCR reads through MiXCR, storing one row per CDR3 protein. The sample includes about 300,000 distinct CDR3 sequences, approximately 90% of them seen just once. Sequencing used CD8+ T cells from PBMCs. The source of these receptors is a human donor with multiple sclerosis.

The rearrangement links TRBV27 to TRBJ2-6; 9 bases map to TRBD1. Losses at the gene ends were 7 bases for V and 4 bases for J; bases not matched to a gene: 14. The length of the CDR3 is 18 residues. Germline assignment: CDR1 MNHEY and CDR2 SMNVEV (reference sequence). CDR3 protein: CASIRTGVFSLGANVLTF. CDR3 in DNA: TGTGCCAGCATACGGACAGGGGTCTTCTCTCTGGGGGCCAACGTCCTGACTTTC.

CDR3 bases: TGCAGCGTTGTAGGTTCTGGGGGGAACACCGGGGAGCTGTTTTTT. Translation: CSVVGSGGNTGELFF. V and J are TRBV29-1 and TRBJ2-2; either TRBD1 or TRBD2 may supply D (5 bases each). V lost 4 bases and J 1 base, leaving 13 bases between the germline ends. The V gene's germline CDR1 is SQVTM and CDR2 ANQGSEA. The CDR3 extends over 15 amino acids.

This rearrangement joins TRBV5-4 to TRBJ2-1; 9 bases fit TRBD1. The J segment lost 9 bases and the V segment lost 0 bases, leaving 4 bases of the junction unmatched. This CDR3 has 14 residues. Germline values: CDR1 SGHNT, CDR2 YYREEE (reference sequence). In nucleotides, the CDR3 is TGTGCCAGCAGCTTGGGACAGGGGGGCGGTGAGCAGTTCTTC. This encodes CASSLGQGGGEQFF.

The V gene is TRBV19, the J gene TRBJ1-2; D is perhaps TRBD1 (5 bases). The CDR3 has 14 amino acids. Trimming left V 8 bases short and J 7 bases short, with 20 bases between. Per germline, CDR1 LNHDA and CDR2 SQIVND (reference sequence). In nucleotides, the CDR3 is TGTGCCAGTGTACCCTCAGGGAGAGAGTCTGGCTACACCTTC. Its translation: CASVPSGRESGYTF.

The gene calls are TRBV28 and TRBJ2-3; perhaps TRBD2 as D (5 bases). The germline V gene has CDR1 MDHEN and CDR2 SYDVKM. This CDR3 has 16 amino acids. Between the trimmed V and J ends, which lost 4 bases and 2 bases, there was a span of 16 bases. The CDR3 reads CASSSTDSYHTDTQYF. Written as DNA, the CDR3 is TGTGCCAGCAGTTCCACGGACTCGTATCACACAGATACGCAGTATTTT.

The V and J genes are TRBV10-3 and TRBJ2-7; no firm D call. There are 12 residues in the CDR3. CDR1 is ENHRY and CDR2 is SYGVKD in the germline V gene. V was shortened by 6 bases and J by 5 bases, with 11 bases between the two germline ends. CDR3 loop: CAISDRPNEQYF. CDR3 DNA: TGTGCCATCAGCGACCGCCCTAACGAGCAGTACTTC.

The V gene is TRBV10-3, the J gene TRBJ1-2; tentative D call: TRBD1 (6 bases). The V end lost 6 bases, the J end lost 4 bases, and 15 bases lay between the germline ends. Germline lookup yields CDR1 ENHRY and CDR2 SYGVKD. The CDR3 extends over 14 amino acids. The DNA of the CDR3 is TGTGCCATCAGCGAACAGGGTCCGAGCTATGGCTACACCTTC. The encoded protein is CAISEQGPSYGYTF.

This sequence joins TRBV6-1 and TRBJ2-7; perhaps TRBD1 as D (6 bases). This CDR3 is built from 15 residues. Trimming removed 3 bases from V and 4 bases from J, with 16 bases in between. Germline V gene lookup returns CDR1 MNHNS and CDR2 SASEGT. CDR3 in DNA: TGTGCCAGCAGTGATGGTTGGGGGCTCGCTTACGAGCAGTACTTC. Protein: CASSDGWGLAYEQYF.

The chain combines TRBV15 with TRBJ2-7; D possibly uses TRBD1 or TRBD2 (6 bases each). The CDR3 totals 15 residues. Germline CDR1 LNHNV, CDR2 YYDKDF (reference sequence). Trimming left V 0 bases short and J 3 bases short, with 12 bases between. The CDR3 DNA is TGTGCCACCAGCAGAGAGGCAGAGGGGGGCTACGAGCAGTACTTC. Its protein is CATSREAEGGYEQYF. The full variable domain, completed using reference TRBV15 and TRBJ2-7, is DAMVIQNPRYQVTQFGKPVTLSCSQTLNHNVMYWYQQKSSQAPKLLFHYYDKDFNNEADTPDNFQSRRPNTSFCFLDIRSPGLGDTAMYLCATSREAEGGYEQYFGPGTRLTVT.

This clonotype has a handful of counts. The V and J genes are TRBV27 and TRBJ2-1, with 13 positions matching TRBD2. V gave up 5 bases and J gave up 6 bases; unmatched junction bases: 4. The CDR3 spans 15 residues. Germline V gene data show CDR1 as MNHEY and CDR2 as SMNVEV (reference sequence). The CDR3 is CASSLGTSGTNEQFF. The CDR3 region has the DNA TGTGCCAGCAGTCTCGGGACTAGCGGGACCAATGAGCAGTTCTTC.

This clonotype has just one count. CDR3 region: CASSETSGLRGETQYF. In DNA form, the CDR3 reads TGTGCCAGCAGTGAAACTAGCGGCCTGAGGGGAGAGACCCAGTACTTC. The chain couples TRBV2 to TRBJ2-5, with 8 bases fitting TRBD2. The CDR3 extends over 16 amino acids. CDR1 is SNHLY and CDR2 is FYNNEI in the germline V gene. V was pared by 2 bases and J by 4 bases, with 9 bases of the junction left unmatched.

CDR3 nucleotide sequence: TGTGCCAGCCGGCGCCGAAGCAGCGGGCCCTACGAGCAGTACTTC. Amino acid sequence: CASRRRSSGPYEQYF. The chain links TRBV6-4 to TRBJ2-7; possibly TRBD2 for D (6 bases). This CDR3 is built from 15 residues. Germline values: CDR1 MRHNA, CDR2 SNTAGT. Deletions cut 8 bases from V and 2 bases from J, with 19 bases between.

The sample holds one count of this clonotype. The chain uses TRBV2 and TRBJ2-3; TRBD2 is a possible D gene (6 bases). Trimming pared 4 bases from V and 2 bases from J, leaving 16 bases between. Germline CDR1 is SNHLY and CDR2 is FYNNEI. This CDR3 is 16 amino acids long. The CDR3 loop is CASSGFQGLFTDTQYF. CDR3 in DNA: TGTGCCAGCAGTGGTTTTCAAGGACTATTCACAGATACGCAGTATTTT. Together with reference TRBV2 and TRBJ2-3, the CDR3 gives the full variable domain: EPEVTQTPSHQVTQMGQEVILRCVPISNHLYFYWYRQILGQKVEFLVSFYNNEISEKSEIFDDQFSVERPDGSNFTLKIRSTKLEDSAMYFCASSGFQGLFTDTQYFGPGTRLTVL.

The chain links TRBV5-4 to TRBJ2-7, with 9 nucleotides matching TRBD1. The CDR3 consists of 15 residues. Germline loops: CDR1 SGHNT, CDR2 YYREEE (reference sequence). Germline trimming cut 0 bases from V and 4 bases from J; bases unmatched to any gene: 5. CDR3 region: CASSLAGQGRYEQYF. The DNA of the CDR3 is TGTGCCAGCAGCTTGGCCGGACAGGGGCGGTACGAGCAGTACTTC. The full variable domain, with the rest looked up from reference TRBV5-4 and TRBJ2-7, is ETGVTQSPTHLIKTRGQQVTLRCSSQSGHNTVSWYQQALGQGPQFIFQYYREEENGRGNFPPRFSGLQFPNYSSELNVNALELDDSALYLCASSLAGQGRYEQYFGPGTRLTVT.

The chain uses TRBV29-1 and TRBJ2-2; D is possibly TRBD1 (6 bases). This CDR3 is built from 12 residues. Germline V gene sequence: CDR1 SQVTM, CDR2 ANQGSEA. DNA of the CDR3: TGCAGTACGACAGGTTACACCGGGGAGCTGTTTTTT. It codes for CSTTGYTGELFF.

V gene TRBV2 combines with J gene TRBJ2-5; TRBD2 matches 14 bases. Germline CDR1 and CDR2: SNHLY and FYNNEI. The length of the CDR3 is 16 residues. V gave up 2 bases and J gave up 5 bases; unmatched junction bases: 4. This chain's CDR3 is CASSESGLAGVETQYF. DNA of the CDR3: TGTGCCAGCAGTGAATCGGGACTAGCGGGAGTTGAGACCCAGTACTTC. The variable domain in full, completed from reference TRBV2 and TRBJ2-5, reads EPEVTQTPSHQVTQMGQEVILRCVPISNHLYFYWYRQILGQKVEFLVSFYNNEISEKSEIFDDQFSVERPDGSNFTLKIRSTKLEDSAMYFCASSESGLAGVETQYFGPGTRLLVL.

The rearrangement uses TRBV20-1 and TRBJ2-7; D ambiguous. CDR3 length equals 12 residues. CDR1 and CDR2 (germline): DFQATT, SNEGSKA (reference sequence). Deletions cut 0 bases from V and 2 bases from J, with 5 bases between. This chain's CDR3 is CSARDPTYEQYF. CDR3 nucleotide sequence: TGCAGTGCTAGAGATCCGACCTACGAGCAGTACTTC.

CDR3 nucleotides: TGCGCCAGCAGCCAGAGGGGCTCCTACAATGAGCAGTTCTTC. This codes for CASSQRGSYNEQFF. The V call is TRBV4-3, the J call TRBJ2-1, with D perhaps matching TRBD1 or TRBD2 (5 bases each). Germline lookup yields CDR1 LGHNA and CDR2 YSLEER. The CDR3 is 14 residues long. V lost 3 bases to trimming and J lost 0 bases, with 6 bases between them.

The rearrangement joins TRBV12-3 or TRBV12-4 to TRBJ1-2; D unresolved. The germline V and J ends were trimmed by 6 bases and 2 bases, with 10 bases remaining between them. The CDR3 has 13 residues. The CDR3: CASSHTVNYGYTF. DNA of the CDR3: TGTGCCAGCAGCCACACAGTCAACTATGGCTACACCTTC.

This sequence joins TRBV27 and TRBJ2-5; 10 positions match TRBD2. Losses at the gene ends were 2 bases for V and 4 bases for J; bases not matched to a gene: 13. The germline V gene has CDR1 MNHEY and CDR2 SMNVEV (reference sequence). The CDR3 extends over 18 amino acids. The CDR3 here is CASSLGLAGVVRRETQYF. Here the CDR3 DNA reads TGTGCCAGCAGTTTAGGCCTAGCGGGAGTCGTCAGGCGAGAGACCCAGTACTTC.

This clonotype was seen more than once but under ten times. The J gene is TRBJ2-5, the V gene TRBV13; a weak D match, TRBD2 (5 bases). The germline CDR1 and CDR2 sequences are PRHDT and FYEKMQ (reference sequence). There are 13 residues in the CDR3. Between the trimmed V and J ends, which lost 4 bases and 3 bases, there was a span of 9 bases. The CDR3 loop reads CASSSLVEETQYF. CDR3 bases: TGTGCCAGCAGCTCACTAGTGGAAGAGACCCAGTACTTC.

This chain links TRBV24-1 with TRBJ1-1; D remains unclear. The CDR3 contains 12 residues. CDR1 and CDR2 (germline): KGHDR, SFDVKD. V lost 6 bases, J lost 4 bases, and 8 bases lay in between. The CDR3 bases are TGTGCCACCAGTTTAAAGGGCACTGAAGCTTTCTTT. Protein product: CATSLKGTEAFF.

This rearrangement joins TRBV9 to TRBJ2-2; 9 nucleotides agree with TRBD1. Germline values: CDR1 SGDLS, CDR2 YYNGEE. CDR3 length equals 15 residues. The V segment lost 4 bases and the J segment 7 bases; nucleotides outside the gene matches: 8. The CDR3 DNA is TGTGCCAGCAGCTTGTACAGGGGGCTTAGCGGGGAGCTGTTTTTT. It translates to CASSLYRGLSGELFF.

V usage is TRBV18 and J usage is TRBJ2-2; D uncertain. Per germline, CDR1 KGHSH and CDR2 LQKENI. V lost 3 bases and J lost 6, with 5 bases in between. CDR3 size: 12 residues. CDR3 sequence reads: CASSPPAGELFF. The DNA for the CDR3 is TGTGCCAGCTCACCTCCCGCCGGGGAGCTGTTTTTT.

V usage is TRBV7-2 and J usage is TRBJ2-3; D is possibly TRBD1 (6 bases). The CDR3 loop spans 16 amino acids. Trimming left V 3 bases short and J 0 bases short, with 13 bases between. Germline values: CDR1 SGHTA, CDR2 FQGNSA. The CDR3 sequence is CASSLGTSTSTDTQYF. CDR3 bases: TGTGCCAGCAGCTTGGGGACATCCACTAGCACAGATACGCAGTATTTT.

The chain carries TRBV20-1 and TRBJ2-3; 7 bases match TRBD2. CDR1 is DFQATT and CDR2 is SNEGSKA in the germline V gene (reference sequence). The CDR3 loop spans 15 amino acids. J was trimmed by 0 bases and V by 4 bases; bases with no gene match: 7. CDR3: CSATISGGSTDTQYF. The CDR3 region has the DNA TGCAGTGCTACGATATCGGGGGGTAGCACAGATACGCAGTATTTT.

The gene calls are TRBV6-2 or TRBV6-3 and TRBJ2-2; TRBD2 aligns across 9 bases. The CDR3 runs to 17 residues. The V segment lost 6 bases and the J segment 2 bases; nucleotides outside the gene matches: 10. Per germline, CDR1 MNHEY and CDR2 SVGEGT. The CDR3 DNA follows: TGTGCCAGCAGACCCCCTAGCGGGGCGGCTAACACCGGGGAGCTGTTTTTT. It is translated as CASRPPSGAANTGELFF.

In DNA, the CDR3 is TGTGCCAGCAGCGCCTCTTCGGGGATCAGCACAGATACGCAGTATTTT. It yields the protein CASSASSGISTDTQYF. The chain carries TRBV9 and TRBJ2-3; tentative D call: TRBD2 (5 bases). The CDR3 runs 16 residues. In germline, CDR1 is SGDLS, CDR2 YYNGEE. V was cut by 3 bases and J by 0 bases, with 14 bases left in between.

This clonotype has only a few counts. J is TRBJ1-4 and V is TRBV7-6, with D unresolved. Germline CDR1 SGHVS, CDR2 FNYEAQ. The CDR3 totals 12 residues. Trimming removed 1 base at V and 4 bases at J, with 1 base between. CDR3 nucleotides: TGTGCCAGCAGCTTAGTTAATGAAAAACTGTTTTTT. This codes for CASSLVNEKLFF.

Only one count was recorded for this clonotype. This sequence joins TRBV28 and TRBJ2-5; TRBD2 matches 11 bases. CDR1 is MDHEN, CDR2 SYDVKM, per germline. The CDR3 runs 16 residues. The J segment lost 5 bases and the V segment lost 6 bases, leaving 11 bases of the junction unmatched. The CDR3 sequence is CASSPIVLAGEETQYF. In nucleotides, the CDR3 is TGTGCCAGCAGCCCGATCGTACTAGCGGGAGAGGAGACCCAGTACTTC. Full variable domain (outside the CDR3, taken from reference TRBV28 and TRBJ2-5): DVKVTQSSRYLVKRTGEKVFLECVQDMDHENMFWYRQDPGLGLRLIYFSYDVKMKEKGDIPEGYSVSREKKERFSLILESASTNQTSMYLCASSPIVLAGEETQYFGPGTRLLVL.

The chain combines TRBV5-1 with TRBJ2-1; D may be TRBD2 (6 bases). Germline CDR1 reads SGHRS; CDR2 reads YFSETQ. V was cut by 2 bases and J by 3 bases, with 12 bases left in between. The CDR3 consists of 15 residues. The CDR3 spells CASSLGTFLYNEQFF. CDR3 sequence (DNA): TGCGCCAGCAGCTTAGGGACTTTCCTCTACAATGAGCAGTTCTTC. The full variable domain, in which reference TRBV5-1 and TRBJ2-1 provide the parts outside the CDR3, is KAGVTQTPRYLIKTRGQQVTLSCSPISGHRSVSWYQQTPGQGLQFLFEYFSETQRNKGNFPGRFSGRQFSNSRSEMNVSTLELGDSALYLCASSLGTFLYNEQFFGPGTRLTVL.

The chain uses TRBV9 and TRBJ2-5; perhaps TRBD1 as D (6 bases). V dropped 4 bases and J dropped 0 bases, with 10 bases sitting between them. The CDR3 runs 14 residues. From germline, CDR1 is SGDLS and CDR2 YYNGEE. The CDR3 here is CASSLGHNQETQYF. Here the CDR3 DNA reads TGTGCCAGCAGCTTGGGACACAACCAAGAGACCCAGTACTTC.